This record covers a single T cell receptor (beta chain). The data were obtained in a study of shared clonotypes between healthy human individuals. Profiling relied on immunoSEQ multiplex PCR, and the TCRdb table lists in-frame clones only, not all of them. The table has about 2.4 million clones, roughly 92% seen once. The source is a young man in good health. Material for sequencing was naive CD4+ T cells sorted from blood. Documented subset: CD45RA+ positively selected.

In nucleotides, the CDR3 is TGTGCCAGCAGCTTAAACGGTTTTGCAACTAATGAAAAACTGTTTTTT. Its translation: CASSLNGFATNEKLFF. The gene calls are TRBV7-9 and TRBJ1-4; no clear D. CDR3 size: 16 residues. Germline V CDR1 and CDR2: SEHNR, FQNEAQ (reference sequence). Trimming cost V 2 bases and J 0 bases, with 10 bases left between them.